The 13 T cell receptor beta chains presented below share a single source sample, sequenced in a study of CD8 T cells in Susac syndrome. Reverse transcription of 0.5 to 1 ug RNA was carried out with random hexamers. Each CDR3 protein is one row after TCRdb ran MiXCR on the immunoSEQ multiplex PCR reads. Among roughly 150,000 distinct CDR3 sequences listed, over 90% were seen once. The source material was CD8+ T cells from PBMCs. The source of these receptors is a human donor with Susac syndrome.

The gene calls are TRBV27 and TRBJ2-7, with a weak D call TRBD2 (6 bases). CDR3 length: 15 amino acids. The V end lost 10 bases, the J end lost 6 bases, and 25 bases lay between the germline ends. Germline V gene data show CDR1 as MNHEY and CDR2 as SMNVEV (reference sequence). This chain's CDR3 is CATKEIGGAGVEQYF. The CDR3 coding sequence is TGTGCCACCAAAGAGATTGGAGGGGCCGGGGTCGAGCAGTACTTC.

J is TRBJ1-1 and V is TRBV4-1; 11 bases match TRBD1. The CDR3 totals 16 residues. V was pared by 4 bases and J by 5 bases, with 9 bases of the junction left unmatched. The germline CDR1 and CDR2 sequences are MGHRA and YSYEKL. This CDR3 reads CASSLLPGQGDTEAFF. The CDR3 DNA reads as TGCGCCAGCAGCCTCCTTCCGGGACAGGGGGATACTGAAGCTTTCTTT.

This sequence joins TRBV29-1 and TRBJ2-2; no clear D. The CDR3 loop spans 14 amino acids. Trimming stripped 3 bases from V and 1 base from J, with 9 bases between. Per germline, CDR1 SQVTM and CDR2 ANQGSEA. Here the CDR3 reads CSVDASQNTGELFF. The CDR3 DNA reads TGCAGCGTTGACGCAAGTCAGAACACCGGGGAGCTGTTTTTT.

The chain has TRBV4-1 and TRBJ2-1; TRBD2 agrees at 8 bases. CDR3 length: 17 amino acids. J was trimmed by 9 bases and V by 1 base; bases with no gene match: 14. The germline V gene has CDR1 MGHRA and CDR2 YSYEKL. The CDR3 here is CASSQGTAGEAQSEQFF. The CDR3 coding sequence is TGCGCCAGCAGCCAAGGAACAGCGGGAGAGGCACAGAGTGAGCAGTTCTTC.

The V call is TRBV9, the J call TRBJ1-2; D may be TRBD1 (5 bases). Germline V gene data show CDR1 as SGDLS and CDR2 as YYNGEE. V shed 7 bases and J shed 6 bases, with 16 bases lying between them. CDR3 length: 13 amino acids. The CDR3: CASWGPSRDGYTF. The CDR3 DNA sequence: TGTGCCAGCTGGGGACCCTCTCGAGATGGCTACACCTTC.

V gene TRBV10-2 combines with J gene TRBJ2-7; D is unclear. The CDR3 runs to 14 residues. Between the trimmed V and J ends, which lost 4 bases and 0 bases, there was a span of 10 bases. CDR1 is WSHSY, CDR2 SAAADI, per germline. The CDR3 DNA follows: TGCGCCAGCAGTGTTCATTCTAGCTCCTACGAGCAGTACTTC. Translating it yields CASSVHSSSYEQYF.

About this clonotype: The junction and the germline gene differ at one end; a read error may be behind it. The CDR3 bases are TGTGCCTGGAGTGTAGGCGAAAACCTGTTTTTT. Encoded protein: CAWSVGENLFF. The chain combines TRBV30 with TRBJ1-4; D is unresolved. The CDR3 runs 11 residues. In germline, CDR1 is GTSNPN, CDR2 SVGIG (reference sequence). Combining the CDR3 with reference TRBV30 and TRBJ1-4 gives the whole variable domain SQTIHQWPATLVQPVGSPLSLECTVEGTSNPNLYWYRQAAGRGLQLLFYSVGIGQISSEVPQNLSASRPQDRQFILSSKKLLLSDSGFYLCAWSVGENLFFGSGTQLSVL.

This chain joins TRBV20-1 and TRBJ2-7; D uncertain. The CDR3 consists of 12 residues. Trimming removed 3 bases from V and 0 bases from J, with 6 bases in between. Germline CDR1 reads DFQATT; CDR2 reads SNEGSKA (reference sequence). The chain's CDR3 is CSASRNSYEQYF. The DNA for the CDR3 is TGCAGTGCTAGCCGAAACTCCTACGAGCAGTACTTC.

The V call is TRBV10-3, the J call TRBJ2-3, with D uncertain. V was shortened by 3 bases and J by 4 bases, with 2 bases between the two germline ends. The CDR3 spans 11 residues. In germline, CDR1 is ENHRY, CDR2 SYGVKD. The CDR3 sequence: CAISDSDTQYF. The DNA for the CDR3 is TGTGCCATCAGTGACTCAGATACGCAGTATTTT.

The chain employs TRBV20-1 and TRBJ1-4; the D is unclear. CDR1 DFQATT and CDR2 SNEGSKA come from the germline V gene (reference sequence). Trimming took off 3 bases at V and 6 bases at J, with 11 bases between the two ends. CDR3 size: 13 residues. As DNA, the CDR3 is TGCAGTGCTAGTGGGAGCCCTTATGAAAAACTGTTTTTT. It encodes CSASGSPYEKLFF.

Written as DNA, the CDR3 is TGTGCCTGGAGTCAACCCTTGTCTCCCGAAGAAGCTTTCTTT. Protein: CAWSQPLSPEEAFF. The chain couples TRBV30 to TRBJ1-1; no clear D gene. Germline-derived CDR1 and CDR2 are GTSNPN and SVGIG (reference sequence). The CDR3 has 14 amino acids. Trimming left V 2 bases short and J 8 bases short, with 18 bases between.

This clonotype was recorded only once. V is TRBV29-1 and J is TRBJ2-1; possible D gene TRBD2, 6 bases. This CDR3 has 13 amino acids. The germline V gene has CDR1 SQVTM and CDR2 ANQGSEA. V was shortened by 7 bases and J by 7 bases, with 17 bases between the two germline ends. CDR3 residues: CSAVPPSVNEQFF. The CDR3 bases are TGCAGCGCGGTACCTCCTAGCGTAAATGAGCAGTTCTTC.

The rearrangement links TRBV7-9 to TRBJ2-7, with no clear D. V dropped 7 bases and J dropped 3 bases, with 10 bases sitting between them. Germline V gene data show CDR1 as SEHNR and CDR2 as FQNEAQ (reference sequence). This CDR3 has 12 amino acids. The CDR3 is CASTGVLYEQYF. In DNA, the CDR3 is TGTGCCAGCACCGGAGTTCTCTACGAGCAGTACTTC. Drawing the rest from reference TRBV7-9 and TRBJ2-7, the complete variable domain is DTGVSQNPRHKITKRGQNVTFRCDPISEHNRLYWYRQTLGQGPEFLTYFQNEAQLEKSRLLSDRFSAERPKGSFSTLEIQRTEQGDSAMYLCASTGVLYEQYFGPGTRLTVT.